The following is a TCR beta chain sequence with its context. The table lists this clone with many counts. No antigen is known for it. Per-nucleotide qualities are absent, and no much larger clonotype sits a single base away. Via the germline V gene, CDR1 is MNHEY and CDR2 SVGEGT. Reading from cysteine to phenylalanine, the CDR3 counts 15 amino acids. Only the CDR3 region is kept as DNA, spanning 45 bases read in frame from base 1. The trim is 5 bases for V and 5 bases for J, with a gap of 17 bases between the germline ends. This sample was taken from a study of blood T cell repertoires in COVID-19 (dated by TCRdb to 2018 to 2020). As for the study more broadly: The collaborator samples originated in the United States, Italy and Spain and spanned the acute and convalescent phases of COVID-19. HLA class I and class II types, where available, came from metadata supplied by the sample provider rather than from assay-based typing. Sample metadata almost always included a de-identified subject ID, COVID-19 status, age in years and sex. The repertoires were released in a freely available public database meant as a resource for research on the immune response to SARS-CoV-2. The samples were drawn from two sources: the first 160 participants of the ongoing ImmuneRACE study, and over 950 subjects contributed by 6 global collaborators. Subjects who had been exposed to COVID-19, were actively infected with it, or had recovered from it provided the deeply sampled blood TCRbeta repertoires that made up the dataset. The prospective study material was composed of cDNA or gDNA derived from T cells, B-cell-depleted T cells, or PBMCs.

General study outcomes and caveats: The quantity of clinical and demographic metadata differed by source and by participant and was supplied without curation.

The immunoSEQ Assay, a bias-controlled multiplex PCR, was used to amplify TCRbeta CDR3 regions from genomic DNA. For the original study's pipeline: The number of nucleated cells in each sample was estimated from the amplification of reference gene primers within the assay. Sequence reads were collapsed and filtered to measure the absolute abundance of every unique TCRbeta CDR3 rearrangement. For each sample, productive Simpson clonality was calculated by taking the square root of Simpson's diversity index across productive rearrangements. TCRdb obtained this table from immuneACCESS and retained in-frame rearrangements with V and J assigned. These tables miss some clones; where compared with another copy, unresolved V genes account for less than half of the shortfall, and the remainder is unexplained. Clone size and the V and J calls come from that table; the DNA yielded D and trimming. The sample records 200,000 to 250,000 clones, around 86% of which are singletons. Roughly 3% of the sample rests with the top ten.

Collaborating institutions collected whole blood in K2EDTA tubes following their own protocols. For TCRbeta analysis, collaborator samples were shipped as frozen whole blood, as isolated PBMCs, or as DNA extracted from either sample type. The sample consisted of peripheral blood. This TCR came from a man aged 55 to 70 with acute or convalescent COVID-19. The chain links TRBV6-2 or TRBV6-3 with TRBJ2-3; the D region possibly corresponds to TRBD2 (5 bases align). CDR3 reads: CASSTRPPREDTQYF. The nucleotide sequence is TGTGCCAGCAGTACCCGGCCCCCGAGGGAAGATACGCAGTATTTT.